Listed below are T cell receptor beta chains from one sample, sequenced in a study of T-cell reconstitution after alpha-beta-depleted transplantation in children. TCRdb independently ran MiXCR on the PCR reads; one entry per CDR3 protein. The sample contains about 170,000 distinct CDR3 sequences, around 10% of which appear only once. Sequenced here: PBMCs, sampled before TCRalphabeta/CD19-depleted stem cell transplant. Receptor source: a boy aged 2 to 9 with acute myeloid leukemia, due to receive a stem cell transplant. The CDR3 runs from the conserved cysteine through the conserved F or W. A D gene is named only where the DNA matches it firmly. A row's size may be missing; if present it is once, few, many or a size class.

V: TRBV29-1
J: TRBJ1-2
D: -
size: many
CDR3: CSVKPNSLYGYTF
DNA: TGCAGCGTAAAACCCAACAGCTTATATGGCTACACCTTC

V: TRBV7-2
J: TRBJ2-1
D: -
size: many
CDR3: CASSFVRGPANEQFF
DNA: TGTGCCAGCAGCTTTGTCCGGGGGCCTGCCAATGAGCAGTTCTTC

V: TRBV5-1
J: TRBJ1-2
D: -
size: many
CDR3: CASSGSASYGYTF
DNA: TGCGCCAGCAGTGGTTCGGCATCCTATGGCTACACCTTC

V: TRBV15
J: TRBJ2-1
D: -
size: many
CDR3: CATSPKGSYNEQFF
DNA: TGTGCCACCAGCCCCAAAGGCTCCTACAATGAGCAGTTCTTC

V: TRBV20-1
J: TRBJ1-1
D: TRBD1
size: -
CDR3: CSVHRGNTEAFF
DNA: TGCAGTGTTCACAGGGGGAACACTGAAGCTTTCTTT

V: TRBV20-1
J: TRBJ2-7
D: TRBD2
size: many
CDR3: CSASGLLAGKYEQYF
DNA: TGCAGTGCTTCCGGGCTTCTAGCGGGAAAATACGAGCAGTACTTC

V: TRBV5-1
J: TRBJ2-3
D: -
size: many
CDR3: CASSLPTDTQYF
DNA: TGCGCCAGCAGCTTACCTACAGATACGCAGTATTTT

V: TRBV27
J: TRBJ1-5
D: -
size: many
CDR3: CASSFSLDQPQHF
DNA: TGTGCCAGCAGTTTTTCCCTGGATCAGCCCCAGCATTTT

V: TRBV20-1
J: TRBJ2-1
D: -
size: many
CDR3: CSATQGNLQFF
DNA: TGCAGTGCTACTCAGGGGAATTTGCAGTTCTTC

V: TRBV5-5
J: TRBJ2-2
D: -
size: many
CDR3: CASSLSPGNTGELFF
DNA: TGTGCCAGCAGCTTATCTCCGGGAAACACCGGGGAGCTGTTTTTT

V: TRBV6-5
J: TRBJ1-2
D: TRBD1
size: many
CDR3: CASSLTGDGYTF
DNA: TGTGCCAGCAGCCTGACAGGGGACGGCTACACCTTC

V: TRBV6-4
J: TRBJ1-4
D: TRBD1
size: many
CDR3: CASSAKQQGTTNEKLFF
DNA: TGTGCCAGCAGTGCAAAGCAACAGGGGACAACTAATGAAAAACTGTTTTTT

V: TRBV12-3/TRBV12-4
J: TRBJ1-5
D: -
size: many
CDR3: CASSLVDGSNQPQHF
DNA: TGTGCCAGCAGTTTGGTTGACGGAAGCAATCAGCCCCAGCATTTT

V: TRBV20-1
J: TRBJ2-2
D: -
size: many
CDR3: CSARLTGAGELFF
DNA: TGCAGTGCTAGGCTTACTGGGGCCGGGGAGCTGTTTTTT

V: TRBV5-1
J: TRBJ2-7
D: -
size: many
CDR3: CASALSGSSYEQYF
DNA: TGCGCCAGCGCACTTAGCGGCAGCTCCTACGAGCAGTACTTC

V: TRBV5-6
J: TRBJ2-2
D: -
size: many
CDR3: CASSLAVEGYTGELFF
DNA: TGTGCCAGCAGCTTGGCCGTGGAGGGTTACACCGGGGAGCTGTTTTTT

V: TRBV20-1
J: TRBJ1-5
D: TRBD1
size: few
CDR3: CSAHTGQGGSNQPQHF
DNA: TGCAGTGCTCACACCGGACAGGGAGGTTCCAATCAGCCCCAGCATTTT

V: TRBV10-3
J: TRBJ2-5
D: -
size: many
CDR3: CAISESSETQYF
DNA: TGTGCCATCAGTGAGTCCTCAGAGACCCAGTACTTC

V: TRBV5-1
J: TRBJ1-4
D: -
size: many
CDR3: CASSLGQHNEKLFF
DNA: TGCGCCAGCAGCCTGGGGCAGCATAATGAAAAACTGTTTTTT

V: TRBV9
J: TRBJ2-2
D: -
size: many
CDR3: CASSVDVNTGELFF
DNA: TGTGCCAGCAGCGTAGATGTGAACACCGGGGAGCTGTTTTTT

V: TRBV19
J: TRBJ1-4
D: -
size: -
CDR3: CASSIGSSTNKKLFF
DNA: TGTGCCAGTAGTATCGGTTCCTCAACTAATAAAAAACTGTTTTTT

V: TRBV5-1
J: TRBJ2-1
D: TRBD1
size: many
CDR3: CASSPGTANNEQFF
DNA: TGCGCCAGCAGCCCTGGGACAGCGAACAATGAGCAGTTCTTC

V: TRBV4-2
J: TRBJ1-2
D: -
size: many
CDR3: CASSQVGGAGIVGYTF
DNA: TGTGCCAGCAGCCAAGTTGGGGGGGCAGGGATAGTCGGCTACACCTTC

V: TRBV5-1
J: TRBJ1-2
D: -
size: many
CDR3: CASAQGAAYGYTF
DNA: TGCGCCAGCGCTCAAGGGGCGGCGTATGGCTACACCTTC

V: TRBV5-1
J: TRBJ2-1
D: -
size: many
CDR3: CASSLNGGEQFF
DNA: TGCGCCAGCAGCTTGAACGGCGGTGAGCAGTTCTTC

V: TRBV20-1
J: TRBJ2-5
D: -
size: many
CDR3: CSARQETQYF
DNA: TGCAGTGCCCGTCAAGAGACCCAGTACTTC

V: TRBV27
J: TRBJ2-2
D: TRBD2
size: many
CDR3: CASSLNPSGSNTGELFF
DNA: TGTGCCAGCAGTTTAAACCCTAGCGGGTCGAACACCGGGGAGCTGTTTTTT

V: TRBV3-1
J: TRBJ1-4
D: -
size: many
CDR3: CASSLLGDAFEKLFF
DNA: TGTGCCAGCAGCCTTTTGGGGGATGCTTTCGAAAAACTGTTTTTT

V: TRBV20-1
J: TRBJ2-7
D: TRBD2
size: many
CDR3: CSARDPPGLGVHEQYF
DNA: TGCAGTGCTAGAGATCCCCCAGGACTAGGGGTACACGAGCAGTACTTC

V: TRBV6-5
J: TRBJ1-1
D: -
size: many
CDR3: CASSYSWEVNTEAFF
DNA: TGTGCCAGCAGTTACTCGTGGGAGGTGAACACTGAAGCTTTCTTT

V: TRBV29-1
J: TRBJ2-1
D: -
size: few
CDR3: CSVGPSSYNEQFF
DNA: TGCAGCGTCGGGCCCAGCTCCTACAATGAGCAGTTCTTC

V: TRBV25-1
J: TRBJ1-1
D: -
size: many
CDR3: CASSDSTALVTEAFF
DNA: TGTGCCAGCAGCGACTCGACAGCGCTGGTCACTGAAGCTTTCTTT